This is a list of T cell receptor beta chains from one sample in a study of CD4+ T cells in melanoma. The protocol was immunoSEQ multiplex PCR, while the TCRdb copy is restricted to in-frame clones and leaves out a portion. The sample has around 100,000 clones; around 93% are singletons. The specimen sequenced was peripheral blood. The source is a human donor with melanoma. Each CDR3 is given without its conserved first and last residue.

j_call: TRBJ2-7
v_call: TRBV10-1
cdr3_aa: ASSESWGLAGLPEQY

j_call: TRBJ2-1
v_call: TRBV7-2
cdr3_aa: ASTHTRTGLYNEQF

j_call: TRBJ1-1
v_call: TRBV27
cdr3_aa: ASRRCPEAF

j_call: TRBJ2-3
v_call: TRBV7-2
cdr3_aa: ASQLMGLAGTDTQY

j_call: TRBJ1-2
v_call: TRBV28
cdr3_aa: ASSLRQSNYGYT

j_call: TRBJ1-2
v_call: TRBV7-9
cdr3_aa: ASSLGAPGQSSVGYT

j_call: TRBJ2-3
v_call: TRBV6-5
cdr3_aa: ASSRAGGPAQY

j_call: TRBJ1-4
v_call: TRBV19
cdr3_aa: ASSIGQVGKLF

j_call: TRBJ2-7
v_call: TRBV5-1
cdr3_aa: ASSLELRSYEQY

j_call: TRBJ2-7
v_call: TRBV5-5
cdr3_aa: ASSLRGTPYEQY

j_call: TRBJ2-5
v_call: TRBV7-8
cdr3_aa: ASSLAGETQY

j_call: TRBJ2-5
v_call: TRBV7-2
cdr3_aa: ASSLGGLAGGRLETQY

j_call: TRBJ1-1
v_call: TRBV7-9
cdr3_aa: ASSRGGTEAF

j_call: TRBJ2-5
v_call: TRBV5-1
cdr3_aa: ASSPWGARLETQY

j_call: TRBJ2-1
v_call: TRBV4-3
cdr3_aa: ASSQDGIGTGPYNEQF

j_call: TRBJ2-5
v_call: TRBV5-1
cdr3_aa: ASRDEVADETQY

j_call: TRBJ1-2
v_call: TRBV6-5
cdr3_aa: ASSYSSKANYGYT

j_call: TRBJ2-7
v_call: TRBV6-5
cdr3_aa: ASSYSGTNYEQY

j_call: TRBJ1-4
v_call: TRBV9
cdr3_aa: ASSRDWLANEKLF

j_call: TRBJ2-3
v_call: TRBV5-1
cdr3_aa: ASSLLPTDTQY

j_call: TRBJ2-7
v_call: TRBV5-1
cdr3_aa: ASSPQGAEQY

j_call: TRBJ2-7
v_call: TRBV2
cdr3_aa: ASSEALPGQAHH

j_call: TRBJ2-7
v_call: TRBV13
cdr3_aa: ASSLRLANYEQY

j_call: TRBJ2-7
v_call: TRBV30
cdr3_aa: AKRTGGSYEQY

j_call: TRBJ2-5
v_call: TRBV30
cdr3_aa: AHEPGGQETQY

j_call: TRBJ1-1
v_call: TRBV5-4
cdr3_aa: ASSLSTGTEAF

j_call: TRBJ2-7
v_call: TRBV18
cdr3_aa: ASSRNRPKGGDYEQY

j_call: TRBJ2-5
v_call: TRBV9
cdr3_aa: ASSVGGLQETQY

j_call: TRBJ2-5
v_call: TRBV29-1
cdr3_aa: SVGKTEGKTQY

j_call: TRBJ2-1
v_call: TRBV5-4
cdr3_aa: ASSRSGRGYNEQF

j_call: TRBJ2-1
v_call: TRBV7-7
cdr3_aa: ASSPLAGGPHNEQF

j_call: TRBJ2-7
v_call: TRBV2
cdr3_aa: ASSHDRNPYEQY

j_call: TRBJ2-7
v_call: TRBV19
cdr3_aa: ASSTSGSYEQY

j_call: TRBJ2-4
v_call: TRBV6-5
cdr3_aa: ASSYWQGSKNIQY

j_call: TRBJ1-6
v_call: TRBV4-3
cdr3_aa: ASSPSSGAGRNNYNSPLH

j_call: TRBJ1-5
v_call: TRBV10-3
cdr3_aa: AISETGLDQPQH

j_call: TRBJ2-1
v_call: TRBV4-1
cdr3_aa: ASSQERAGFNPNEQF